This record concerns one T cell receptor beta chain sequence. This clonotype has a handful of counts. Its antigen remains unidentified. No base quality values were provided; no much bigger clone lies one nucleotide off. Libraries were constructed by 5' RACE. Data came from a NextSeq 500. Unique molecular identifiers were attached to individual cDNA molecules in the TCR library protocol so that sequencing error and PCR bias could be corrected. Both TCR alpha and beta chains were sequenced, and tight co-correlation was observed between alpha and beta sequence abundances in each sample. On the study's bioinformatics: Decombinator V4 was used to perform V gene, J gene and CDR3 annotation of TCR sequences. TCRs were defined as expanded if a significant change between any two time points was detected under a Poisson model with p below 0.0001. TCR abundances were normalised to the total number of TCRs sequenced in each sample and reported as counts per million. TRAV1-2 paired with TRAJ12, TRAJ20 or TRAJ33 defined MAIT TCRs, while TRAV10 paired with TRAJ18 defined iNKT TCRs. VDJdb, accessed on 1 November 2021, was searched for TCRs annotated for CMV, EBV and SARS-CoV-2, and TCRs annotated for more than one antigen were excluded. TCRdb trimmed the raw reads at Q25, called clones with MiXCR and kept productive beta chains. Records with the same CDR3 protein are collapsed into one entry carrying the most frequent genes and DNA. The V and J calls were determined by TCRdb, not by the authors. The sample table shows 30,000 to 35,000 distinct CDR3 sequences, and approximately 4.3% are seen once. The top ten hold around 10% of the sample.

The data stem from a study of early T cells in non-severe SARS-CoV-2 infection (dated by TCRdb to about 2021). As for the study more broadly: Because TCR sequencing relied on bulk RNA taken from unsorted whole blood, pairing of alpha and beta chains was not possible.

CDR1 and CDR2 were assigned from the germline V gene as MNHEY and SVGEGT. Spanning cysteine to phenylalanine, the CDR3 consists of 17 amino acids. Only the CDR3 portion is preserved as DNA: 51 bases, with reading frame beginning at the first base. Trimming leaves V shorter by 7 bases and J shorter by 3 bases, with the junction holding 17 bases beyond the gene matches. Results the study describes overall, beyond this receptor: VDJdb matching was skewed toward anti-spike CD8 responses, so virus-specific expansions were likely underestimated and private and CD4 specificities were missed.

A case-control design nested within a healthcare worker cohort in London, UK, was used, with weekly nasopharyngeal swab PCR tests and blood sampling performed. Healthcare workers were recruited during the week of the UK lockdown, between 23 and 31 March 2020, and followed weekly for up to about 15 weeks. Sequenced sample: whole blood. This TCR came from an adult who was a healthcare worker with PCR-confirmed SARS-CoV-2 infection or an uninfected control (not recorded which). The sequence joins TRBV6-2 or TRBV6-3 to TRBJ2-7; TRBD1 lines up with 8 middle nucleotides. The DNA is TGTGCCAGCACAGAGCACTCCAGGGGGCTGCGAAACTACGAGCAGTACTTC. It codes for CASTEHSRGLRNYEQYF.